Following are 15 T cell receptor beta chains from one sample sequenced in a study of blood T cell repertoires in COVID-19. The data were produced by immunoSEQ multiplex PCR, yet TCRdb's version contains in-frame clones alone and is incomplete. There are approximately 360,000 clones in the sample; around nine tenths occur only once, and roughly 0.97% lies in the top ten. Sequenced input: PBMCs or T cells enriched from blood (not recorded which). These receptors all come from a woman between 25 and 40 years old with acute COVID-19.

CDR3 amino acids: CASREKPSGGADTQYF. CDR3 nucleotides: TGCGCCAGCCGCGAGAAGCCTAGCGGGGGGGCAGATACGCAGTATTTT. This rearrangement joins TRBV5-1 to TRBJ2-3, with TRBD2 matching over 12 bases. Germline trimming cut 7 bases from V and 4 bases from J; bases unmatched to any gene: 10. This CDR3 comprises 16 residues. The germline V gene encodes CDR1 SGHRS and CDR2 YFSETQ.

The CDR3: CASSKDRSTDTQYF. CDR3 coding DNA: TGCGCCAGCAGCAAAGACAGGAGCACAGATACGCAGTATTTT. The J gene is TRBJ2-3, the V gene TRBV5-1; possibly TRBD1 for D (6 bases). The CDR3 has 14 amino acids. Germline loops: CDR1 SGHRS, CDR2 YFSETQ. V lost 4 bases, J lost 0 bases, and 9 bases lay in between.

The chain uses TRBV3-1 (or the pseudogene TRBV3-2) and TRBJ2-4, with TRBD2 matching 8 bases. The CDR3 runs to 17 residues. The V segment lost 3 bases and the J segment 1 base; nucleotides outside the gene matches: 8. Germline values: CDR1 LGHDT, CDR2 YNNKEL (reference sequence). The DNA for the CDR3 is TGTGCCAGCAGCCAGGTTTGGAAGCGGGAGGCCAAAAACATTCAGTACTTC. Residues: CASSQVWKREAKNIQYF.

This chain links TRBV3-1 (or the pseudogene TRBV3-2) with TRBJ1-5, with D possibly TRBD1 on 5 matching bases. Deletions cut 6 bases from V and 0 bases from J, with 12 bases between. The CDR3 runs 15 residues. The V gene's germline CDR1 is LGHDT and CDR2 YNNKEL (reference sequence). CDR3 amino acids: CASRGEANSNQPQHF. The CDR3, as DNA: TGTGCCAGCAGAGGGGAGGCTAATAGCAATCAGCCCCAGCATTTT.

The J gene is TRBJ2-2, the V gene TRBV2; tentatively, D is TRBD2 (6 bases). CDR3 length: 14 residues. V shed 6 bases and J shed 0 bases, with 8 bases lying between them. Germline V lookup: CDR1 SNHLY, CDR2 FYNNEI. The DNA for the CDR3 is TGTGCCAGCAGGGGACTTACGAACACCGGGGAGCTGTTTTTT. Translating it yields CASRGLTNTGELFF.

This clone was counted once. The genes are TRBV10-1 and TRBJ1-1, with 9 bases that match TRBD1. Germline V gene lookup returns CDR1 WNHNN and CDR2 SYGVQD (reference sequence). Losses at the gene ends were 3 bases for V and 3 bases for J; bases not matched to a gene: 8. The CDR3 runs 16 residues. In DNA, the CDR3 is TGCGCCAGCAGTGAAAACAGGGGGCTCGGAGACACTGAAGCTTTCTTT. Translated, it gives CASSENRGLGDTEAFF.

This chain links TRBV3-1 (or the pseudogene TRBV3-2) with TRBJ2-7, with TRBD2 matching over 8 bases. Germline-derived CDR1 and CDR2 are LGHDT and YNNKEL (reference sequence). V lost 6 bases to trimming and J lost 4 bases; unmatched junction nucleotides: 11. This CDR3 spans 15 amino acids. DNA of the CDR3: TGTGCCAGCAGGGGGTCTAGCGGGCGAACTTACGAGCAGTACTTC. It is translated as CASRGSSGRTYEQYF.

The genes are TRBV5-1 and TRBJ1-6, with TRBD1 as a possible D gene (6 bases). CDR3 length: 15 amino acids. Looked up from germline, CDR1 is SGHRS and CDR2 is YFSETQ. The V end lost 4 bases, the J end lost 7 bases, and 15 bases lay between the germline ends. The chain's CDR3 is CASSGTGLENSPLHF. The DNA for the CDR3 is TGCGCCAGCAGCGGAACAGGGTTGGAAAATTCACCCCTCCACTTT.

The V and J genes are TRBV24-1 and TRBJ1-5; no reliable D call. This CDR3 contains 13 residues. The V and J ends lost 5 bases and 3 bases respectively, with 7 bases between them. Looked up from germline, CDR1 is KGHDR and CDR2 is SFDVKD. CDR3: CATSGELNQPQHF. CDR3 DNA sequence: TGTGCCACCAGTGGGGAGCTCAATCAGCCCCAGCATTTT.

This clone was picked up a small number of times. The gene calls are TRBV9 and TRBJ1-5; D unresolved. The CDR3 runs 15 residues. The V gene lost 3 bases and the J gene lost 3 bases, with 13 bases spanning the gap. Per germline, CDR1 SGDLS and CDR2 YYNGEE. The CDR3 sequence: CASSAGGGYNQPQHF. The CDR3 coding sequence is TGTGCCAGCAGCGCAGGTGGAGGATACAATCAGCCCCAGCATTTT.

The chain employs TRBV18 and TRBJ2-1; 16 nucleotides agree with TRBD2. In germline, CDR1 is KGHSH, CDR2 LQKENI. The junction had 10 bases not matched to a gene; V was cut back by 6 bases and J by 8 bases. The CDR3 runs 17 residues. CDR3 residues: CASSPGTSGGATHEQFF. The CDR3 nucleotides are TGTGCCAGCTCGCCCGGGACTAGCGGGGGGGCGACTCATGAGCAGTTCTTC.

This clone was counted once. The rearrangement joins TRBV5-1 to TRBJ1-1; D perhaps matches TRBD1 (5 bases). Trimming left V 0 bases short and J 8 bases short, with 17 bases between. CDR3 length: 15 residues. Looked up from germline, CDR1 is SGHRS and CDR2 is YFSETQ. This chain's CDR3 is CASSLGFGDLGEAFF. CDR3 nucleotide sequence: TGCGCCAGCAGCTTGGGGTTCGGGGACTTGGGGGAAGCTTTCTTT.

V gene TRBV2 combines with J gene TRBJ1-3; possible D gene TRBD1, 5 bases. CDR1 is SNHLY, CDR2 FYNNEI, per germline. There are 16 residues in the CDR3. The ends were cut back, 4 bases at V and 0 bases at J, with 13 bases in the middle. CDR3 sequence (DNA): TGTGCCAGCAGTGCAGAAGACAGTCGCTCTGGAAACACCATATATTTT. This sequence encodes CASSAEDSRSGNTIYF.

This chain's CDR3 is CASSLGDRAGYGYTF. CDR3 DNA sequence: TGCGCCAGCAGCTTGGGTGACAGGGCGGGCTATGGCTACACCTTC. This chain connects TRBV5-1 to TRBJ1-2; 7 nucleotides line up with TRBD1. CDR1 and CDR2 from the germline V gene are SGHRS and YFSETQ. The V gene end was trimmed by 0 bases and the J gene end by 4 bases; junction bases not matched to a gene: 6. This CDR3 has 15 residues.

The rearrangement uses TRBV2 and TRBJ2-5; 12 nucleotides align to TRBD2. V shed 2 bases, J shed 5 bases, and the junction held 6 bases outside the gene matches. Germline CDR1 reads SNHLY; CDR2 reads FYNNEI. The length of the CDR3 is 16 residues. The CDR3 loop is CASSERRTSGVETQYF. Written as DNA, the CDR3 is TGTGCCAGCAGTGAACGCCGGACTAGCGGGGTGGAGACCCAGTACTTC.